Shown below are 11 T cell receptor beta chains from a single sample sequenced in a study of T cells after somatic rescue of genetic block. The assay was immunoSEQ multiplex PCR, and TCRdb's table has in-frame clones only and misses some. Of about 110,000 clones listed, 75% to 95% are singletons. The specimen was peripheral blood mononuclear cells (PBMCs). The source is a woman aged 18-30 years.

The gene calls are TRBV30 and TRBJ2-7; no clear D. The V gene lost 2 bases and the J gene lost 0 bases, with 11 bases spanning the gap. This CDR3 spans 14 amino acids. The germline gives CDR1 GTSNPN, CDR2 SVGIG (reference sequence). DNA for the CDR3: TGTGCCTGGAGTCGGTTCCCCAGCTCCTACGAGCAGTACTTC. This codes for CAWSRFPSSYEQYF. The whole variable domain, filled in from reference TRBV30 and TRBJ2-7, reads SQTIHQWPATLVQPVGSPLSLECTVEGTSNPNLYWYRQAAGRGLQLLFYSVGIGQISSEVPQNLSASRPQDRQFILSSKKLLLSDSGFYLCAWSRFPSSYEQYFGPGTRLTVT.

The sample holds one count of this clone. The CDR3 region is CASSEALQVLSGNTIYF. CDR3 nucleotide sequence: TGTGCCAGCAGTGAAGCCTTACAGGTACTCTCTGGAAACACCATATATTTT. The chain joins TRBV6-1 to TRBJ1-3, with D possibly matching TRBD1 (5 bases). Trimming left V 0 bases short and J 0 bases short, with 12 bases between. The CDR3 loop spans 17 amino acids. From germline, CDR1 is MNHNS and CDR2 SASEGT.

V gene TRBV27 combines with J gene TRBJ1-1, with D possibly TRBD1 on 5 matching bases. The germline V gene encodes CDR1 MNHEY and CDR2 SMNVEV (reference sequence). The CDR3 spans 15 residues. V dropped 0 bases and J dropped 2 bases, with 10 bases sitting between them. CDR3 sequence: CASSLSRRGNTEAFF. CDR3 nucleotide sequence: TGTGCCAGCAGTTTATCGCGAAGGGGTAACACTGAAGCTTTCTTT.

The chain links TRBV4-3 to TRBJ2-5; possibly TRBD1 for D (6 bases). Trimming left V 1 base short and J 7 bases short, with 16 bases between. Germline V gene lookup returns CDR1 LGHNA and CDR2 YSLEER. The CDR3 is 15 residues long. The CDR3 region has the DNA TGCGCCAGCAGCCAAGGGGGGCCCCCCCCCGGGACCCAGTACTTC. Translated, it gives CASSQGGPPPGTQYF.

Concerning this clone itself: Germline is not matched at one junction end, which may reflect a read error. The chain employs TRBV2 and TRBJ1-1; unclear D gene. The germline gives CDR1 SNHLY, CDR2 FYNNEI. This CDR3 region has 12 residues. CDR3 sequence: CASTTTNPEAFF. The CDR3 DNA follows: TGTGCCAGCACGACGACGAACCCTGAAGCTTTCTTT.

The chain has TRBV19 and TRBJ1-6, with TRBD1 as a possible D gene (6 bases). The ends were cut back, 7 bases at V and 5 bases at J, with 12 bases in the middle. The germline CDR1 and CDR2 sequences are LNHDA and SQIVND (reference sequence). The CDR3 totals 14 residues. The DNA of the CDR3 is TGTGCCAGTACTCCGGACAGCAATAATTCACCCCTCCACTTT. Translation gives CASTPDSNNSPLHF. The variable domain in full, with the rest retrieved from reference TRBV19 and TRBJ1-6, is DGGITQSPKYLFRKEGQNVTLSCEQNLNHDAMYWYRQDPGQGLRLIYYSQIVNDFQKGDIAEGYSVSREKKESFPLTVTSAQKNPTAFYLCASTPDSNNSPLHFGNGTRLTVT.

V gene TRBV11-2 combines with J gene TRBJ1-1; D perhaps matches TRBD1 (5 bases). V shed 5 bases and J shed 3 bases, with 13 bases lying between them. Germline V CDR1 and CDR2: SGHAT, FQNNGV. The CDR3 sequence is 14 residues long. CDR3 DNA: TGTGCCAGCAGCCAGGGTCGAACGGACACTGAAGCTTTCTTT. This codes for CASSQGRTDTEAFF.

This clone was detected only a few times. The chain joins TRBV15 to TRBJ1-1; no definite D call. V was cut by 1 base and J by 0 bases, with 12 bases left in between. The CDR3 runs 16 residues. Germline assignment: CDR1 LNHNV and CDR2 YYDKDF (reference sequence). The CDR3 sequence: CATSRVRVAMNTEAFF. In DNA, the CDR3 is TGTGCCACCAGCAGAGTCCGGGTGGCCATGAACACTGAAGCTTTCTTT.

This rearrangement joins TRBV7-2 to TRBJ1-2; D gene ambiguous. The CDR3 runs to 15 residues. From germline, CDR1 is SGHTA and CDR2 FQGNSA. Trimming removed 5 bases from V and 5 bases from J, with 18 bases in between. The CDR3 coding sequence is TGTGCCAGCAGCCCCCCCCCGGCGGGGTTGTATGGCTACACCTTC. Its translation: CASSPPPAGLYGYTF.

Only one count was recorded for this clone. This chain links TRBV11-3 with TRBJ2-1; 9 bases map to TRBD2. Germline V CDR1 and CDR2: SGHNT, YENEEA. The J segment lost 7 bases and the V segment lost 5 bases, leaving 6 bases of the junction unmatched. The CDR3 is made up of 14 amino acids. Here the CDR3 DNA reads TGTGCCAGCAGCCCCTTAGCGGGGGAGAATGAGCAGTTCTTC. Translation: CASSPLAGENEQFF. Full variable domain (rest looked up from reference TRBV11-3 and TRBJ2-1): EAGVVQSPRYKIIEKKQPVAFWCNPISGHNTLYWYLQNLGQGPELLIRYENEEAVDDSQLPKDRFSAERLKGVDSTLKIQPAELGDSAVYLCASSPLAGENEQFFGPGTRLTVL.

This clone has a handful of counts. V gene TRBV5-5 combines with J gene TRBJ2-2; 14 bases line up with TRBD2. V gave up 3 bases and J gave up 2 bases; unmatched junction bases: 3. This CDR3 has 17 residues. The germline gives CDR1 SGHKS, CDR2 YYEKEE (reference sequence). CDR3 sequence reads: CASSWTSGGINTGELFF. In DNA form, the CDR3 reads TGTGCCAGCAGCTGGACTAGCGGGGGGATCAACACCGGGGAGCTGTTTTTT.